Following are 23 T cell receptor beta chains from one sample sequenced in a study of cytomegalovirus exposure and HLA in healthy donors. The PCR employed 60 Vbeta primers together with 13 Jbeta primers. Clones were read by immunoSEQ multiplex PCR, and TCRdb kept only the in-frame ones, dropping some. The data hold over 150,000 clones, with about 81% observed a single time. Input material: PBMCs. Receptors were obtained from a woman between 50 and 59 years old in good health and CMV-seropositive.

The chain couples TRBV20-1 to TRBJ1-1; no clear D. Between the trimmed V and J ends, which lost 4 bases and 8 bases, there was a span of 8 bases. Germline V gene lookup returns CDR1 DFQATT and CDR2 SNEGSKA (reference sequence). This CDR3 has 10 amino acids. The CDR3 loop reads CSAMRREAFF. CDR3 in DNA: TGCAGTGCTATGCGGAGGGAAGCTTTCTTT.

The rearrangement links TRBV10-1 to TRBJ2-5; 8 bases are a match to TRBD1. The DNA end is a closer match to TRBJ2-7, so the J assignment may be wrong. The CDR3 is made up of 13 amino acids. The germline gives CDR1 WNHNN, CDR2 SYGVQD (reference sequence). The CDR3 is CASSRDRTYEQYF. The CDR3 DNA is TGCGCCAGCAGCCGGGACAGGACCTACGAGCAGTACTTC.

The V gene is TRBV18, the J gene TRBJ1-1; unclear D gene. This CDR3 contains 16 residues. Per the germline V gene, CDR1 is KGHSH and CDR2 is LQKENI. Trimming took 6 bases from V and 3 from J, leaving 20 bases between them. CDR3 sequence reads: CASSSLPAPGYTEAFF. The CDR3 nucleotides read TGTGCCAGCTCCTCGCTTCCTGCGCCGGGGTACACTGAAGCTTTCTTT.

V is TRBV5-1 and J is TRBJ2-5; 10 bases agree with TRBD2. CDR1 and CDR2 from the germline V gene are SGHRS and YFSETQ. The CDR3 extends over 17 amino acids. Unmatched junction bases numbered 10, after V lost 2 bases and J lost 3 bases. The CDR3 DNA reads as TGCGCCAGCAGCTTCCGAGCTAGCGGGGGCGACGAAGAGACCCAGTACTTC. It yields the protein CASSFRASGGDEETQYF.

This clone came up a few times. The chain has TRBV4-2 and TRBJ1-6, with D uncertain. V was clipped by 0 bases and J by 15 bases, with 15 bases between them. The CDR3 sequence is 14 residues long. Germline V gene lookup returns CDR1 LGHNA and CDR2 YNFKEQ. The CDR3 is CASSQESARMGLHF. CDR3 sequence (DNA): TGTGCCAGCAGCCAAGAGTCCGCCAGGATGGGCCTCCACTTT.

The J gene is TRBJ2-5, the V gene TRBV5-1; 8 nucleotides match TRBD2. The CDR3 consists of 15 residues. Germline V lookup: CDR1 SGHRS, CDR2 YFSETQ. The junction had 6 bases not matched to a gene; V was cut back by 3 bases and J by 2 bases. In nucleotides, the CDR3 is TGCGCCAGCAGCTCCTATAGCGGGGAACAAGAGACCCAGTACTTC. This encodes CASSSYSGEQETQYF.

The chain is built from TRBV6-6 and TRBJ1-2; no definite D call. The CDR3 is 12 residues long. The germline CDR1 and CDR2 sequences are MNHNY and SVGAGI (reference sequence). The germline V and J ends were trimmed by 2 bases and 13 bases, with 14 bases remaining between them. DNA of the CDR3: TGTGCCAGCAGTTACCTGGAAGGGAGCTCCACCTTC. Amino acids: CASSYLEGSSTF.

The rearrangement uses TRBV5-4 and TRBJ2-7; D may be TRBD1 (5 bases). The germline CDR1 and CDR2 sequences are SGHNT and YYREEE (reference sequence). The CDR3 is 11 residues long. V was trimmed by 6 bases and J by 6 bases, leaving 10 bases between them. The CDR3, as DNA: TGTGCCAGCACAGACAGTCTCGAGCAGTACTTC. Translation gives CASTDSLEQYF.

This clone occurred a few times. This rearrangement joins TRBV4-2 to TRBJ2-3, with 9 bases lining up with TRBD1. The CDR3 has 15 amino acids. With V trimmed by 3 bases and J by 4 bases, 5 bases remained unmatched. Germline V gene data show CDR1 as LGHNA and CDR2 as YNFKEQ. The CDR3 sequence is CASSQRDRVADTQYF. The DNA of the CDR3 is TGTGCCAGCAGCCAGCGGGACAGGGTGGCAGATACGCAGTATTTT.

The chain joins TRBV5-1 to TRBJ2-7; tentative D call: TRBD1 (6 bases). Trimming cost V 5 bases and J 1 base, with 13 bases left between them. The CDR3 is 14 residues long. CDR1 SGHRS and CDR2 YFSETQ come from the germline V gene. The CDR3 DNA reads as TGCGCCAGCAGGACGGCAGGGGAATCCTACGAGCAGTACTTC. This codes for CASRTAGESYEQYF.

The CDR3 spells CASRRDFTDTQYF. The DNA of the CDR3 is TGTGCCAGCAGGAGGGACTTCACAGATACGCAGTATTTT. The V and J genes are TRBV2 and TRBJ2-3, with D perhaps matching TRBD2 (6 bases). Germline CDR1 is SNHLY and CDR2 is FYNNEI. CDR3 length equals 13 residues. V lost 6 bases and J lost 2, with 9 bases in between.

V is TRBV19 and J is TRBJ2-5, with TRBD1 as a possible D gene (6 bases). Per the germline V gene, CDR1 is LNHDA and CDR2 is SQIVND (reference sequence). The V gene lost 7 bases and the J gene lost 4 bases, with 13 bases spanning the gap. The CDR3 contains 13 residues. The CDR3 coding sequence is TGTGCCAGTACTCACAGGGACGGAGAGACCCAGTACTTC. It specifies CASTHRDGETQYF.

The genes are TRBV5-4 and TRBJ2-5; 7 bases line up with TRBD2. V trimming: 4 bases; J trimming: 0 bases; junction bases outside the gene matches: 9. The CDR3 runs 16 residues. Per germline, CDR1 SGHNT and CDR2 YYREEE (reference sequence). The DNA for the CDR3 is TGTGCCAGCAGCACACTCGGGACTAAGTACCAAGAGACCCAGTACTTC. This gives the protein CASSTLGTKYQETQYF.

The chain recombines TRBV5-1 with TRBJ1-1; D not resolved. V shed 0 bases and J shed 0 bases, with 3 bases lying between them. CDR3 size: 13 residues. Germline values: CDR1 SGHRS, CDR2 YFSETQ. The CDR3 DNA reads TGCGCCAGCAGCTTGGCTGTGAACACTGAAGCTTTCTTT. This encodes CASSLAVNTEAFF.

The chain employs TRBV6-1 and TRBJ1-2, with TRBD1 matching 8 bases. V was clipped by 7 bases and J by 4 bases; unmatched bases: 11. The V gene's germline CDR1 is MNHNS and CDR2 SASEGT. The CDR3 is 15 amino acids. In DNA, the CDR3 is TGTGCCAGCAAGACGGGACGACAGGGGACCTATGGCTACACCTTC. It codes for CASKTGRQGTYGYTF.

This clone showed up just a few times. V is TRBV30 and J is TRBJ2-5; D is unresolved. CDR1 GTSNPN and CDR2 SVGIG come from the germline V gene (reference sequence). Trimming left V 4 bases short and J 3 bases short, with 6 bases between. The CDR3 runs 11 residues. CDR3 nucleotide sequence: TGTGCCTGGACCCGAGAAGAGACCCAGTACTTC. Translating gives CAWTREETQYF.

The chain carries TRBV7-2 and TRBJ2-3; no definite D call. V lost 2 bases and J lost 2, with 5 bases in between. The CDR3 totals 13 residues. CDR1 SGHTA and CDR2 FQGNSA come from the germline V gene. CDR3 nucleotides: TGTGCCAGCAGCTTAACTTACACAGATACGCAGTATTTT. Protein: CASSLTYTDTQYF.

This clone was seen more than once but under ten times. At one boundary the junction diverges from the germline segment, which might be a read error. Here the CDR3 reads CASSPRDRGYEQYF. The CDR3, as DNA: TGTGCCAGCTCCCCACGGGACAGGGGGTACGAGCAGTACTTC. J is TRBJ2-7 and V is TRBV18, with 11 bases identical to TRBD1. The germline V gene has CDR1 KGHSH and CDR2 LQKENI. The CDR3 is made up of 14 amino acids.

This chain uses TRBV7-7 with TRBJ2-2; a weak D match, TRBD2 (6 bases). V lost 5 bases to trimming and J lost 2 bases, with 9 bases between them. The CDR3 totals 14 residues. Germline V lookup: CDR1 SSHAT, CDR2 FNYEAQ (reference sequence). In nucleotides, the CDR3 is TGTGCCAGCAGCACAGGACTAAACACCGGGGAGCTGTTTTTT. This translates into CASSTGLNTGELFF.

The rearrangement joins TRBV11-2 to TRBJ2-3; a possible D gene is TRBD1 (8 bases). V was pared by 5 bases and J by 6 bases, with 18 bases between. The CDR3 sequence is 15 residues long. Germline-derived CDR1 and CDR2 are SGHAT and FQNNGV. DNA for the CDR3: TGTGCCAGCAGCCAACAGGGGGAGGGCAGCGATACGCAGTATTTT. This sequence encodes CASSQQGEGSDTQYF.

This clone was seen more than once but under ten times. The chain combines TRBV5-1 with TRBJ2-3; D is unclear. The V gene's germline CDR1 is SGHRS and CDR2 YFSETQ. There are 14 residues in the CDR3. The V end was cut by 0 bases, the J end by 2 bases, with 7 bases between. CDR3 sequence (DNA): TGCGCCAGCAGCTTGGGACAACACACAGATACGCAGTATTTT. Translated: CASSLGQHTDTQYF.

The chain carries TRBV16 and TRBJ1-5, with 8 bases lining up with TRBD1. The germline V gene encodes CDR1 KGHSY and CDR2 FQNENV. This CDR3 comprises 18 residues. V trimming: 1 base; J trimming: 4 bases; junction bases outside the gene matches: 12. CDR3 nucleotide sequence: TGTGCCAGCAGCCAATTCGGGCTGAGGACAGGGACAAATCAGCCCCAGCATTTT. It is translated as CASSQFGLRTGTNQPQHF.

The V gene is TRBV27, the J gene TRBJ1-1; D is perhaps TRBD1 (5 bases). Germline lookup yields CDR1 MNHEY and CDR2 SMNVEV (reference sequence). V was clipped by 2 bases and J by 5 bases, with 12 bases between them. The CDR3 extends over 14 amino acids. The DNA of the CDR3 is TGTGCCAGCAGTTTAACCCAGGGCTATACTGAAGCTTTCTTT. This sequence encodes CASSLTQGYTEAFF.